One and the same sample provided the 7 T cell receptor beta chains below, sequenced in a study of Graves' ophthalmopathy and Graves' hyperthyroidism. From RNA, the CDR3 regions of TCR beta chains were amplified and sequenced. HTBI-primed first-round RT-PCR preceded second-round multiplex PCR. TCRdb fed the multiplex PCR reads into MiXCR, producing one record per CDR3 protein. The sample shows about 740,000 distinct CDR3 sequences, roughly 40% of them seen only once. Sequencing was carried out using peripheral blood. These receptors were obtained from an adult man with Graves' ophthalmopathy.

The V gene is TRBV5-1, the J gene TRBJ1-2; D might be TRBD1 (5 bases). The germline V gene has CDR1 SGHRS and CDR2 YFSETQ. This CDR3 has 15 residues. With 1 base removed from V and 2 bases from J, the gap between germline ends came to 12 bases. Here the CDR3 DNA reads TGCGCCAGCAGCTTGAACGAAAGGGGCAACTATGGCTACACCTTC. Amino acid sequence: CASSLNERGNYGYTF.

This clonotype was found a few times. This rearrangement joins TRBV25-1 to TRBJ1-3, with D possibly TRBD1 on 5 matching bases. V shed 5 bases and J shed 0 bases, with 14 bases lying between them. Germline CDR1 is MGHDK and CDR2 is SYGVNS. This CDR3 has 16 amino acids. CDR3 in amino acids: CASSSPGLDSGNTIYF. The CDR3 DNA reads TGTGCCAGCAGTTCCCCAGGGTTAGACTCTGGAAACACCATATATTTT.

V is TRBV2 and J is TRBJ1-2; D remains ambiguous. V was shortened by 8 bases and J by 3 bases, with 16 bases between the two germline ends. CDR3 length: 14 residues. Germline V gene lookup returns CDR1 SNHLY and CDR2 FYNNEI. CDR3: CASSATRTDYGYTF. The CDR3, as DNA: TGTGCCAGCTCAGCTACCAGGACCGACTATGGCTACACCTTC.

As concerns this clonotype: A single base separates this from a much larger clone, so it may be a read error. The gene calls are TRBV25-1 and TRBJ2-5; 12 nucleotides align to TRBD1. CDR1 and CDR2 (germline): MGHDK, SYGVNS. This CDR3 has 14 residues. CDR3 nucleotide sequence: TGTGCCGGCAGCGGGACAGGGGGCGTCGAGACCCAGTACTTC. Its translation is CAGSGTGGVETQYF.

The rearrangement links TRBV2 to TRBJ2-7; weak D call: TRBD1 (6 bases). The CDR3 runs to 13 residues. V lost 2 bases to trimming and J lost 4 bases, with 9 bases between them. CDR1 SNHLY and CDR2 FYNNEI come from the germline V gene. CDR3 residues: CASSEWGRYEQYF. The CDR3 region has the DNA TGTGCCAGCAGTGAATGGGGGCGGTACGAGCAGTACTTC.

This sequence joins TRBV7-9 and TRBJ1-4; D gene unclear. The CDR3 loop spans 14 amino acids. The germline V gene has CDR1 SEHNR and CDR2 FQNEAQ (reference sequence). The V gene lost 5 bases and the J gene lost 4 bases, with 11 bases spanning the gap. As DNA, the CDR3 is TGTGCCAGCAGCGATCTTACCCATAATGAAAAACTGTTTTTT. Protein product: CASSDLTHNEKLFF.

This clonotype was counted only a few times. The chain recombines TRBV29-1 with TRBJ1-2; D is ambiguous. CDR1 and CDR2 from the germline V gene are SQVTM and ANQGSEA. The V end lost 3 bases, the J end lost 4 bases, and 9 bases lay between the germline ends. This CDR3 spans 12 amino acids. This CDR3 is CSVDEQSYGYTF. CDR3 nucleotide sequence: TGCAGCGTTGACGAACAGAGCTATGGCTACACCTTC.